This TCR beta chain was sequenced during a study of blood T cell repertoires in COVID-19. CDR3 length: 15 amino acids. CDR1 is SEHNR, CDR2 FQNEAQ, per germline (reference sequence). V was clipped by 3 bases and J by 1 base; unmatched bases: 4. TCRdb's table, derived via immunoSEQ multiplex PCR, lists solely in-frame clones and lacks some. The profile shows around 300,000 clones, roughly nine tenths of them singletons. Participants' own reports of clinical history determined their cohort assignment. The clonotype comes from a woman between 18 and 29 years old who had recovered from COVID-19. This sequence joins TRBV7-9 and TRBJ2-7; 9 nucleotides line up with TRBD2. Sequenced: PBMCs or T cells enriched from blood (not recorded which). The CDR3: CASSFSGRRSYEQYF. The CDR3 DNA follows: TGTGCCAGCAGCTTTAGCGGGAGAAGATCCTACGAGCAGTACTTC.